These 2 T cell receptor beta chains were all obtained from the same sample, sequenced in a study of response to subunit inactivated influenza vaccine. Each CDR3 protein is one row after TCRdb ran MiXCR on the RT-PCR reads. The data show 150,000 to 200,000 distinct CDR3 sequences, roughly 12% seen once. The same data also went into a second study, on T cells expressing NK-cell markers. That report notes: 5'RACE template switching with UMIs generated TCR beta cDNA.

Sample: CD8+ T cells sorted from PBMCs, taken approximately 13 days after vaccination. The origin of the receptors is a man in his fifties who received an inactivated influenza vaccine.

This clonotype turned up a few times. The V and J genes are TRBV20-1 and TRBJ2-7; D perhaps matches TRBD2 (6 bases). Germline-derived CDR1 and CDR2 are DFQATT and SNEGSKA (reference sequence). With 4 bases removed from V and 3 bases from J, the gap between germline ends came to 19 bases. The CDR3 runs to 15 residues. CDR3 DNA: TGCAGTGCTAACGGGCCAGGACTACAGTACTACGAGCAGTACTTC. Translation: CSANGPGLQYYEQYF.

The chain uses TRBV27 and TRBJ2-1; the D gene is possibly TRBD2 (5 bases). CDR1 is MNHEY and CDR2 is SMNVEV in the germline V gene (reference sequence). Between the trimmed V and J ends, which lost 6 bases and 0 bases, there was a span of 15 bases. The CDR3 consists of 16 residues. For the CDR3, the DNA is TGTGCCAGCAGCACACTCGGGGTCAGCTCCTACAATGAGCAGTTCTTC. Translating gives CASSTLGVSSYNEQFF.